The 21 T cell receptor beta chains below all came from one sample that was sequenced in a study of memory CD4+ T cells and cytomegalovirus serostatus. Sequencing was performed with immunoSEQ multiplex PCR; in TCRdb, only in-frame clones are kept and a portion is missing. The sample lists some 50,000 clones; roughly 73% were seen once. Single viable CD3+CD4+CD8-CD45RO+ cells were sorted as the memory CD4+ T cells. The sample consisted of memory CD4+ T cells from blood. The receptors here all came from an adult in good health and CMV-seronegative.

This rearrangement joins TRBV9 to TRBJ1-2; 9 bases fit TRBD1. V lost 4 bases, J lost 4 bases, and 11 bases stayed unmatched. CDR3 length equals 16 residues. Germline V lookup: CDR1 SGDLS, CDR2 YYNGEE. The DNA of the CDR3 is TGTGCCAGCAGCCCTCGAGTCGGGACAGGGACCTATGGCTACACCTTC. This encodes CASSPRVGTGTYGYTF.

This chain uses TRBV7-2 with TRBJ1-6; D gene ambiguous. CDR1 SGHTA and CDR2 FQGNSA come from the germline V gene. The V gene lost 4 bases and the J gene lost 8 bases, with 18 bases spanning the gap. The CDR3 is 16 residues long. The CDR3 region has the DNA TGTGCCAGCAGCTCCCCTACCGGGCCTCTTGATTCACCCCTCCACTTT. Its protein is CASSSPTGPLDSPLHF. Full variable domain (remainder filled in from reference TRBV7-2 and TRBJ1-6): GAGVSQSPSNKVTEKGKDVELRCDPISGHTALYWYRQSLGQGLEFLIYFQGNSAPDKSGLPSDRFSAERTGGSVSTLTIQRTQQEDSAVYLCASSSPTGPLDSPLHFGNGTRLTVT.

V is TRBV5-1 and J is TRBJ2-2; the D gene is possibly TRBD1 (6 bases). CDR1 is SGHRS and CDR2 is YFSETQ in the germline V gene. The CDR3 is 15 amino acids. V was shortened by 1 base and J by 7 bases, with 14 bases between the two germline ends. The DNA of the CDR3 is TGCGCCAGCAGCTTGCTCACAGGGCGAGGCGGGGAGCTGTTTTTT. It specifies CASSLLTGRGGELFF.

The chain carries TRBV6-1 and TRBJ1-1, with D uncertain. Germline CDR1 MNHNS, CDR2 SASEGT. V lost 4 bases and J 1 base, leaving 13 bases between the germline ends. This CDR3 has 15 residues. The CDR3 DNA is TGTGCCAGCAGTGTTCAGTACGGGGAGAACACTGAAGCTTTCTTT. This encodes CASSVQYGENTEAFF.

In regard to this clone: Other nucleotide sequences from this sample produce the same CDR3. This rearrangement joins TRBV10-2 to TRBJ2-1; TRBD1 aligns across 7 bases. V was pared by 8 bases and J by 6 bases, with 1 base of the junction left unmatched. CDR3 length: 11 residues. Germline CDR1 reads WSHSY; CDR2 reads SAAADI. The CDR3 DNA is TGCGCCAGCTCAGGGGGCAATGAGCAGTTCTTC. Its translation: CASSGGNEQFF.

The chain carries TRBV5-1 and TRBJ2-3; no definite D call. Germline V CDR1 and CDR2: SGHRS, YFSETQ. V was clipped by 10 bases and J by 9 bases, with 15 bases between them. There are 11 residues in the CDR3. The CDR3 bases are TGCGCCGCGATGCTGGGGAACACGCAGTATTTT. It translates to CAAMLGNTQYF.

The chain employs TRBV30 and TRBJ2-5, with 8 bases fitting TRBD1. The assigned J gene may be wrong: the sequence end matches TRBJ2-7 better. Germline values: CDR1 GTSNPN, CDR2 SVGIG (reference sequence). The CDR3 spans 14 residues. CDR3 residues: CAWSARTGSYEQYF. The CDR3 coding sequence is TGTGCCTGGAGTGCTAGGACAGGGTCCTACGAGCAGTACTTC.

The CDR3 DNA reads as TGTGCCAGCAGCACGAGCGGAGTGGGAGTTGGTGGCTACACCTTC. Translated: CASSTSGVGVGGYTF. The chain combines TRBV7-9 with TRBJ1-2; D not certain. CDR3 length: 15 residues. Germline V CDR1 and CDR2: SEHNR, FQNEAQ (reference sequence). Trimming cost V 5 bases and J 7 bases, with 20 bases left between them.

The chain is built from TRBV19 and TRBJ1-1; perhaps TRBD1 as D (5 bases). The CDR3 consists of 14 residues. Germline CDR1 is LNHDA and CDR2 is SQIVND (reference sequence). V gave up 7 bases and J gave up 3 bases, with 15 bases separating them. Written as DNA, the CDR3 is TGTGCCAGTATTCAGGGTCGTAGGGACACTGAAGCTTTCTTT. The encoded protein is CASIQGRRDTEAFF.

V usage is TRBV6-4 and J usage is TRBJ2-2; D is undetermined. V lost 2 bases and J 6 bases, leaving 10 bases between the germline ends. The CDR3 is made up of 14 amino acids. CDR1 is MRHNA, CDR2 SNTAGT, per germline. The DNA of the CDR3 is TGTGCCAGCAGTGACGGTCTGCTGGCCGGGGAGCTGTTTTTT. Protein: CASSDGLLAGELFF.

The chain carries TRBV30 and TRBJ2-7, with 8 bases aligning to TRBD2. In germline, CDR1 is GTSNPN, CDR2 SVGIG (reference sequence). The CDR3 runs to 15 residues. Germline trimming cut 0 bases from V and 3 bases from J; bases unmatched to any gene: 7. CDR3 DNA sequence: TGTGCCTGGAGTGTAGGGGCGGGGGGCCGCTACGAGCAGTACTTC. Residues: CAWSVGAGGRYEQYF. Full variable domain (rest looked up from reference TRBV30 and TRBJ2-7): SQTIHQWPATLVQPVGSPLSLECTVEGTSNPNLYWYRQAAGRGLQLLFYSVGIGQISSEVPQNLSASRPQDRQFILSSKKLLLSDSGFYLCAWSVGAGGRYEQYFGPGTRLTVT.

This chain joins TRBV9 and TRBJ2-5; 7 positions agree with TRBD1. V dropped 0 bases and J dropped 5; count of bases not matched to a gene: 4. Germline V gene sequence: CDR1 SGDLS, CDR2 YYNGEE. This CDR3 region has 14 residues. CDR3 in DNA: TGTGCCAGCAGCGTAGAGACAGGGTATGAGACCCAGTACTTC. This codes for CASSVETGYETQYF.

The gene calls are TRBV28 and TRBJ1-3; TRBD1 agrees at 8 bases. CDR3 length equals 16 residues. The ends lost 6 bases at V and 0 bases at J; junction bases unmatched: 7. The V gene's germline CDR1 is MDHEN and CDR2 SYDVKM. The CDR3 protein is CASSYRGISSGNTIYF. The CDR3 region has the DNA TGTGCCAGCAGCTACAGGGGGATTAGCTCTGGAAACACCATATATTTT.

The chain is built from TRBV5-4 and TRBJ2-5, with 9 bases aligning to TRBD1. This CDR3 region has 13 residues. The ends lost 4 bases at V and 4 bases at J; junction bases unmatched: 2. Germline CDR1 is SGHNT and CDR2 is YYREEE (reference sequence). The CDR3 coding sequence is TGTGCCAGCAGCCCGGACAGGGGAGAGACCCAGTACTTC. It codes for CASSPDRGETQYF.

The gene calls are TRBV5-4 and TRBJ1-2; TRBD1 matches 7 bases. CDR1 is SGHNT and CDR2 is YYREEE in the germline V gene (reference sequence). The CDR3 runs to 12 residues. V shed 5 bases and J 8 bases; nucleotides not matched to a gene: 6. The CDR3 DNA reads as TGTGCCAGCAGTCCAGGGGGTCGGGGCTACACCTTC. As protein: CASSPGGRGYTF.

The rearrangement joins TRBV6-6 to TRBJ1-6; D perhaps matches TRBD1 (6 bases). This CDR3 has 14 residues. Trimming removed 10 bases at V and 5 bases at J, with 15 bases between. The germline V gene encodes CDR1 MNHNY and CDR2 SVGAGI (reference sequence). The CDR3: CATTGMWDNSPLHF. DNA for the CDR3: TGTGCCACCACAGGGATGTGGGATAATTCACCCCTCCACTTT.

This clone was observed a single time. The J gene is TRBJ1-3, the V gene TRBV5-1, with TRBD1 as a possible D gene (5 bases). V lost 4 bases to trimming and J lost 1 base, with 15 bases between them. The CDR3 extends over 16 amino acids. Germline V gene sequence: CDR1 SGHRS, CDR2 YFSETQ. The CDR3 region has the DNA TGCGCCAGCAGCCCCGACCTCCAGGGATCTGGAAACACCATATATTTT. As protein: CASSPDLQGSGNTIYF.

The genes are TRBV7-9 and TRBJ1-4, with TRBD1 as a possible D gene (5 bases). Germline V gene lookup returns CDR1 SEHNR and CDR2 FQNEAQ (reference sequence). The CDR3 is made up of 15 amino acids. V was trimmed by 4 bases and J by 1 base, leaving 10 bases between them. The CDR3 DNA reads as TGTGCCAGCAGCTCCCGACAGTTAACTAATGAAAAACTGTTTTTT. Translating gives CASSSRQLTNEKLFF. The full variable domain, rest sourced from reference TRBV7-9 and TRBJ1-4, is DTGVSQNPRHKITKRGQNVTFRCDPISEHNRLYWYRQTLGQGPEFLTYFQNEAQLEKSRLLSDRFSAERPKGSFSTLEIQRTEQGDSAMYLCASSSRQLTNEKLFFGSGTQLSVL.

The V call is TRBV7-8, the J call TRBJ1-2; no firm D call. V lost 4 bases to trimming and J lost 4 bases, with 10 bases between them. Germline CDR1 reads SGHVS; CDR2 reads FQNEAQ. This CDR3 has 13 residues. This CDR3 reads CASSSGSFYGYTF. CDR3 nucleotide sequence: TGTGCCAGCAGCTCGGGCTCCTTCTATGGCTACACCTTC.

The genes are TRBV5-1 and TRBJ2-7; 8 bases line up with TRBD1. CDR3 length equals 16 residues. Germline V gene sequence: CDR1 SGHRS, CDR2 YFSETQ. V lost 4 bases and J lost 0; bases outside the gene matches: 9. The chain's CDR3 is CASSMTQGAISYEQYF. CDR3 nucleotide sequence: TGCGCCAGCAGCATGACCCAGGGGGCGATCTCCTACGAGCAGTACTTC.

The J gene is TRBJ2-3, the V gene TRBV9; 9 positions agree with TRBD2. The CDR3 contains 16 residues. V was clipped by 0 bases and J by 2 bases; unmatched bases: 4. Germline V gene lookup returns CDR1 SGDLS and CDR2 YYNGEE. For the CDR3, the DNA is TGTGCCAGCAGCGTAGGTTCTAGCGGGGCCACAGATACGCAGTATTTT. Its protein product is CASSVGSSGATDTQYF.